The clone carrying this T cell receptor (beta chain) was observed once. Germline loops: CDR1 KGHSH, CDR2 LQKENI. CDR3 length equals 13 residues. The V gene lost 4 bases and the J gene lost 3 bases, with 10 bases spanning the gap. These data come from a study of blood T cell repertoires in COVID-19. Whole-study context: Collection of acute and convalescent COVID-19 samples took place in the United States, Italy and Spain.

Repertoires were generated with immunoSEQ multiplex PCR, while TCRdb's copy carries only in-frame clones and drops some. The sample lists 100,000 to 150,000 clones; 60% to 80% were seen once. The sequence came from a woman between 65 and 79 years old with acute or convalescent COVID-19. Sequencing was performed on peripheral blood. The gene calls are TRBV18 and TRBJ2-7, with D perhaps matching TRBD2 (5 bases). CDR3 DNA: TGTGCCAGCTCACGAGGACGGGGCTACGAGCAGTACTTC. It specifies CASSRGRGYEQYF. Full variable domain (missing parts from reference TRBV18 and TRBJ2-7): NAGVMQNPRHLVRRRGQEARLRCSPMKGHSHVYWYRQLPEEGLKFMVYLQKENIIDESGMPKERFSAEFPKEGPSILRIQQVVRGDSAAYFCASSRGRGYEQYFGPGTRLTVT.